The following is a T cell receptor (beta chain) sequence with its context. This entry is derived from a study of blood T cell repertoires in COVID-19. Libraries were prepared by immunoSEQ multiplex PCR; TCRdb keeps only in-frame clonotypes and omits some of them. This table holds around 69,000 clones, roughly 80% found once. Source material: peripheral blood. The TCR was taken from a woman aged 55-70 years with acute or convalescent COVID-19.

The CDR3 loop reads CASSQGPGQYYGYTF. As DNA, the CDR3 is TGTGCCAGCAGCCAAGGACCGGGACAGTACTATGGCTACACCTTC. The V gene is TRBV3-1 (or the pseudogene TRBV3-2), the J gene TRBJ1-2, with 7 bases that match TRBD1. The germline V gene has CDR1 LGHDT and CDR2 YNNKEL (reference sequence). J gave up 3 bases and V 1 base, and 5 bases lay outside the gene matches. This CDR3 comprises 15 residues.